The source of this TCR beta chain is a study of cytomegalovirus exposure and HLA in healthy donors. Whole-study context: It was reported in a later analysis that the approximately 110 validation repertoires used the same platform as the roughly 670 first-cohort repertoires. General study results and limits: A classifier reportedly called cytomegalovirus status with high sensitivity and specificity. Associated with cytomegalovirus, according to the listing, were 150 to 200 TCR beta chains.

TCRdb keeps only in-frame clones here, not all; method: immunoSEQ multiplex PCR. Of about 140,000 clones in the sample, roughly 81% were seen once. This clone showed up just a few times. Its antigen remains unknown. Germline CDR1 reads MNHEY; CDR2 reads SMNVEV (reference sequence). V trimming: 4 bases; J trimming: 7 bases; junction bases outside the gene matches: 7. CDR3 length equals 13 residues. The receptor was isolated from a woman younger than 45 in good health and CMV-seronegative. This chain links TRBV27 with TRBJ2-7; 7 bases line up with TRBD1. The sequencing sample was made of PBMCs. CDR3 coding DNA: TGTGCCAGCAGTTCCAAGGGGGCGTGGGAGCAGTACTTC. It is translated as CASSSKGAWEQYF.